These 2 T cell receptor beta chains share one sample of origin, sequenced in a study of response to subunit inactivated influenza vaccine. TCRdb fed the RT-PCR reads into MiXCR, producing one record per CDR3 protein. The sample holds 500,000 to 600,000 distinct CDR3 sequences, around 8% seen once. Sample: PBMCs from blood, taken about 23 months after vaccination. The source is a man in his fifties or sixties who received an inactivated influenza vaccine.

This clonotype has just a few counts. The rearrangement joins TRBV29-1 to TRBJ2-3, with 9 bases aligning to TRBD2. J was trimmed by 0 bases and V by 7 bases; bases with no gene match: 8. The CDR3 totals 15 residues. Per germline, CDR1 SQVTM and CDR2 ANQGSEA. The CDR3 reads CSAVAGASSTDTQYF. The CDR3 DNA follows: TGCAGCGCCGTAGCGGGAGCGTCTAGCACAGATACGCAGTATTTT.

This clonotype was found a few times. The chain has TRBV7-8 and TRBJ2-3, with 8 bases fitting TRBD1. From germline, CDR1 is SGHVS and CDR2 FQNEAQ. V was pared by 2 bases and J by 2 bases, with 9 bases of the junction left unmatched. This CDR3 has 17 residues. The CDR3 loop reads CASSLHGGQEFTDTQYF. The CDR3 DNA reads TGTGCCAGCAGCTTACACGGGGGACAGGAGTTCACAGATACGCAGTATTTT.